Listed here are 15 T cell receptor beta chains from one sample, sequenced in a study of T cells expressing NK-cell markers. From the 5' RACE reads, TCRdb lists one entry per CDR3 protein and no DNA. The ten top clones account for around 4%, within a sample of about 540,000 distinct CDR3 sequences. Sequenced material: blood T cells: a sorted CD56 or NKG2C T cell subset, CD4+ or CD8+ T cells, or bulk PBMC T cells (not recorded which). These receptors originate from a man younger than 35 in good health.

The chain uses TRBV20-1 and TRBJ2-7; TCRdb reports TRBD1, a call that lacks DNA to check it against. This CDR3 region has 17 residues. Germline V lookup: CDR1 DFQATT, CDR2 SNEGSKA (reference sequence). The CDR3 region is CSVSRLPGQGPSYEQYF.

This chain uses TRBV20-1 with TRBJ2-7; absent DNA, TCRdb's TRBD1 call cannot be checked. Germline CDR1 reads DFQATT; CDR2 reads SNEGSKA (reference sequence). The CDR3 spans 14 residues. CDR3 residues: CSASRPSSSYEQYF.

CDR3 loop: CASSWEGASEQFF. The rearrangement joins TRBV12-3 or TRBV12-4 to TRBJ2-1; with no DNA, the TCRdb D assignment of TRBD1 cannot be verified. This CDR3 is 13 amino acids long.

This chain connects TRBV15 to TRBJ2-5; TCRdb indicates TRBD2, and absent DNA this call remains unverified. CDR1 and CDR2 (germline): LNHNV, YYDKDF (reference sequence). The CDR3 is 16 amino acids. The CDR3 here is CATSRVAREAHETQYF.

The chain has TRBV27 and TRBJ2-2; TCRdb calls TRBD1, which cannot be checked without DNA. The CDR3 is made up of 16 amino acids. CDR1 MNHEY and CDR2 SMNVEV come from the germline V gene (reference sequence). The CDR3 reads CASSLFSGQDTGELFF.

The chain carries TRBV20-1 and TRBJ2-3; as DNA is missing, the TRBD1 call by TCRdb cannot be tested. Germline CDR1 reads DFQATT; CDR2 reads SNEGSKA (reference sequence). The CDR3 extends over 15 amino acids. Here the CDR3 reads CSAIIGTGPSDTQYF.

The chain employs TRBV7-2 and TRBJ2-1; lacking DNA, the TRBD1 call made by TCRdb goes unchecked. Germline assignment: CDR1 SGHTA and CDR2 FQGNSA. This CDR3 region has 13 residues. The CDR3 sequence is CASSTNNRGEQFF.

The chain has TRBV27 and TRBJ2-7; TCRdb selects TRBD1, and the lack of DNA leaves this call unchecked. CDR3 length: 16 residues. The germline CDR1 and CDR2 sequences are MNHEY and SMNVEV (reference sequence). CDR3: CASSSIGGVNRYEQYF.

The CDR3 loop reads CASRLAGWGEQFF. The chain recombines TRBV2 with TRBJ2-1; checking the TCRdb D call of TRBD2 is not possible without DNA. Germline V lookup: CDR1 SNHLY, CDR2 FYNNEI. This CDR3 comprises 13 residues.

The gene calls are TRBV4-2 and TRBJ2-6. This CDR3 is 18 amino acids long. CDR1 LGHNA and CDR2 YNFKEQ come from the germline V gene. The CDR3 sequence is CASSQDLGRSSGANVLTF.

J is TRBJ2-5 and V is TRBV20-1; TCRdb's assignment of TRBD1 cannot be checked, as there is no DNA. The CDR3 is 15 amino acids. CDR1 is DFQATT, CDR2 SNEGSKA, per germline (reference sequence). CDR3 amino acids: CSAFSPGQGQETQYF.

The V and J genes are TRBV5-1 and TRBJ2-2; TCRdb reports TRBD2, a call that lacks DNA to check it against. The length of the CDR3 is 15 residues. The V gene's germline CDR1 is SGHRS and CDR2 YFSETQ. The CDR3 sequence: CASRQSSGSNGELFF.

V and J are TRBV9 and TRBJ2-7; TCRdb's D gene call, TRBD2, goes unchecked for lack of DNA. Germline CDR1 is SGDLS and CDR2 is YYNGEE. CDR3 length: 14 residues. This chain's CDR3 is CASSTLAGGYEQYF.

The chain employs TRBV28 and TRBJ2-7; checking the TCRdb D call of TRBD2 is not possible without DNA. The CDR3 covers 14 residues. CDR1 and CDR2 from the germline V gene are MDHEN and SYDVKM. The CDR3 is CASSMSSATYEQYF.

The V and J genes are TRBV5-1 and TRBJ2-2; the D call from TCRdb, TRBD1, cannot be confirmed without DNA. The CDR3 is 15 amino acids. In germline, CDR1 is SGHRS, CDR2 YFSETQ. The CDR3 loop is CASSLGRTVSGELFF.